This T cell receptor (beta chain) was observed in a study of cytomegalovirus exposure and HLA in healthy donors. Findings of the study overall: Later on, a genetic analysis was performed. It linked a missense variant in DCLRE1C with V- and J-gene trimming of TCR beta. After further analysis at a later stage, 16,951 TCR beta sequences were associated with HLA alleles at 0.05 false discovery rate.

For this clone: Its antigen is as yet unknown.

V was pared by 6 bases and J by 10 bases, with 15 bases between. This CDR3 region has 11 residues. The V gene's germline CDR1 is DFQATT and CDR2 SNEGSKA (reference sequence). Primers: 60 Vbeta forward and 13 Jbeta reverse. The data were produced by immunoSEQ multiplex PCR, yet TCRdb's version contains in-frame clones alone and is incomplete. The data contain about 110,000 clones, 60% to 75% of them seen just once; the ten biggest clones take up around 2.6%. Source material: PBMCs. The source of this sequence is a male donor in good health and CMV-seropositive. The chain carries TRBV20-1 and TRBJ1-2; TRBD1 might be the D (5 bases). CDR3 amino acids: CSARTRGTYTF. Written as DNA, the CDR3 is TGCAGTGCCAGAACTCGGGGGACCTACACCTTC.